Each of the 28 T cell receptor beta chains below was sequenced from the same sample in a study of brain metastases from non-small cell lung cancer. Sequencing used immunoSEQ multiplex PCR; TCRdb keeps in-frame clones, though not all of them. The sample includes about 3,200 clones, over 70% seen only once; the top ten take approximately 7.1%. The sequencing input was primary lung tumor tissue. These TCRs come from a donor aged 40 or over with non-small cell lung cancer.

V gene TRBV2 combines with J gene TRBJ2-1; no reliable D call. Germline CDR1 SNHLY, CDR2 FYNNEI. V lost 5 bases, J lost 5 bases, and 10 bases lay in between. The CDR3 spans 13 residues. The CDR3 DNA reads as TGTGCCAGCAGTCAAGACATGGACAATGAGCAGTTCTTC. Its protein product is CASSQDMDNEQFF.

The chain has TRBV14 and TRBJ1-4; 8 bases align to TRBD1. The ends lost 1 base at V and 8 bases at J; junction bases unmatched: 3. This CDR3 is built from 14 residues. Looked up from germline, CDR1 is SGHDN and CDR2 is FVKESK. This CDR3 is CASSQVWDREKLFF. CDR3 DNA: TGTGCCAGCAGCCAAGTATGGGACAGGGAAAAACTGTTTTTT.

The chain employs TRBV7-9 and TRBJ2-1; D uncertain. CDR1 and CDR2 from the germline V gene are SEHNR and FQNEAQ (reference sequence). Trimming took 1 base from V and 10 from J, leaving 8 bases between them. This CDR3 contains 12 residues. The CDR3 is CASSLGGREQFF. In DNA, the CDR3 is TGTGCCAGCAGCTTAGGGGGTAGGGAGCAGTTCTTC.

CDR3 nucleotides: TGCGCCAGCACGACAGGGGAAGACGGCTACACCTTC. It translates to CASTTGEDGYTF. The V and J genes are TRBV10-1 and TRBJ1-2; 8 bases map to TRBD1. The germline V gene has CDR1 WNHNN and CDR2 SYGVQD (reference sequence). The CDR3 is 12 residues long. The V gene end was trimmed by 7 bases and the J gene end by 8 bases; junction bases not matched to a gene: 6.

CDR3 amino acids: CATSDFGLNEQYF. CDR3 DNA sequence: TGTGCCACCAGTGATTTCGGTCTCAACGAGCAGTACTTC. The V and J genes are TRBV24-1 and TRBJ2-7; no definite D call. The CDR3 consists of 13 residues. CDR1 and CDR2 (germline): KGHDR, SFDVKD. Trimming stripped 1 base from V and 5 bases from J, with 8 bases between.

Here the CDR3 reads CASTRQPNTEAFF. CDR3 in DNA: TGTGCCAGTACCCGACAGCCGAACACTGAAGCTTTCTTT. This chain links TRBV19 with TRBJ1-1, with D perhaps TRBD1 (5 bases). Germline V gene data show CDR1 as LNHDA and CDR2 as SQIVND (reference sequence). This CDR3 is 13 amino acids long. V shed 7 bases and J shed 1 base, with 10 bases lying between them.

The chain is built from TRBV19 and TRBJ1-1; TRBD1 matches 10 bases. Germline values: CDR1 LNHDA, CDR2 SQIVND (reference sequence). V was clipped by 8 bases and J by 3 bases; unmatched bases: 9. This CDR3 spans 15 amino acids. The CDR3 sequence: CASDPRQGAYTEAFF. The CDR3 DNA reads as TGTGCCAGTGATCCGAGACAGGGGGCCTACACTGAAGCTTTCTTT.

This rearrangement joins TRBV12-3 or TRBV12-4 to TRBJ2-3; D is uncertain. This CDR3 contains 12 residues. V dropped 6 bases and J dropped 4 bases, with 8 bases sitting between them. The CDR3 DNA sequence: TGTGCCAGCAGCGGACCAGCAGATACGCAGTATTTT. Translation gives CASSGPADTQYF.

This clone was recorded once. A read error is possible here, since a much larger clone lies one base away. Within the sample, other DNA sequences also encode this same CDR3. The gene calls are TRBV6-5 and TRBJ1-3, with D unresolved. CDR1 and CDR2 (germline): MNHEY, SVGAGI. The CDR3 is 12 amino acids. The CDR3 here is CASSGSGNTIYF. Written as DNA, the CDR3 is TGTGCCAGCAGCGGGTCTGGAAATACCATATATTTT.

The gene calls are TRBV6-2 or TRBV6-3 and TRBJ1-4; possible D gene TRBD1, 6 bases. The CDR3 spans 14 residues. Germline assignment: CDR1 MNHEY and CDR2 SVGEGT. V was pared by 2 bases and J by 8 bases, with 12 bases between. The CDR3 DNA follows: TGTGCCAGCAGTTACGGACCTAGGGGGGAAAAACTGTTTTTT. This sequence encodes CASSYGPRGEKLFF.

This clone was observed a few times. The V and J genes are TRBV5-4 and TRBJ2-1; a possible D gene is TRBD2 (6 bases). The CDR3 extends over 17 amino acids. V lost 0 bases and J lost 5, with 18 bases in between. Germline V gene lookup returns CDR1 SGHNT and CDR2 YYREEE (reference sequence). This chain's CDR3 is CASSLGLPGAGNNEQFF. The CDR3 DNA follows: TGTGCCAGCAGCTTGGGGTTACCGGGAGCAGGGAACAATGAGCAGTTCTTC.

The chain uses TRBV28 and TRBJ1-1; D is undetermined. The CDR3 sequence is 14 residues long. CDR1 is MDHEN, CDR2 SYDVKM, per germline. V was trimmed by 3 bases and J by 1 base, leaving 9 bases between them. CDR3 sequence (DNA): TGTGCCAGCAGTTTCCCCACGGAGAACACTGAAGCTTTCTTT. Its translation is CASSFPTENTEAFF.

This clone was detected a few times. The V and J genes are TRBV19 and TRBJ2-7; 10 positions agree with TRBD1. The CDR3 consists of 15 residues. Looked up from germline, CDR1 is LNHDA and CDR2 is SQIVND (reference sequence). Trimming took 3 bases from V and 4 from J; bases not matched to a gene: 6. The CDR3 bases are TGTGCCAGTAGTATGAATCCGGGACAGGGGTACGAGCAGTACTTC. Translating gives CASSMNPGQGYEQYF.

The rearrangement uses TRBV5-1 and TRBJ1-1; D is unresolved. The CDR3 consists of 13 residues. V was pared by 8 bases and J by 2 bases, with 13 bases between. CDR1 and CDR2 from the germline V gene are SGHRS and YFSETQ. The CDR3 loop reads CASSVDGNTEAFF. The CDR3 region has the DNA TGCGCCAGTAGCGTGGACGGTAACACTGAAGCTTTCTTT.

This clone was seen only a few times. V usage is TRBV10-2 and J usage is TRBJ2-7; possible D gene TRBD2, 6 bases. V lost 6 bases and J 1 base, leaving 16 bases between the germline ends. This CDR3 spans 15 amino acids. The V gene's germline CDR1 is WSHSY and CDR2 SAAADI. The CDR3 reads CASSPSRGKSYEQYF. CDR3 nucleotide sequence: TGCGCCAGCAGCCCCTCCCGGGGGAAGTCCTACGAGCAGTACTTC.

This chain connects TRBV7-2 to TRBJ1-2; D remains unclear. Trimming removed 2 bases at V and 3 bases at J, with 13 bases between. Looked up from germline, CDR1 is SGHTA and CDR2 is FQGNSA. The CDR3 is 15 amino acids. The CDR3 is CASSLRDYSHYGYTF. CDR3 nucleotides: TGTGCCAGCAGCTTAAGGGATTACTCCCACTATGGCTACACCTTC.

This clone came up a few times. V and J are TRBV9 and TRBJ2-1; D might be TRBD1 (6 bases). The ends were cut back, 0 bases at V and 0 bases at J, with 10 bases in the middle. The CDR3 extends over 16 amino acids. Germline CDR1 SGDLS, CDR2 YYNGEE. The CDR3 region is CASSVAGAASYNEQFF. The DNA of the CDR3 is TGTGCCAGCAGCGTAGCAGGGGCGGCCTCCTACAATGAGCAGTTCTTC.

CDR3 coding DNA: TGTGCCAGTAGTATGGGGGGGGCGGCTCAGCCCCAGCATTTT. Translating gives CASSMGGAAQPQHF. The V call is TRBV19, the J call TRBJ1-5; D possibly corresponds to TRBD1 (6 bases). The CDR3 covers 14 residues. V shed 3 bases and J shed 6 bases, with 12 bases lying between them. Germline V CDR1 and CDR2: LNHDA, SQIVND (reference sequence).

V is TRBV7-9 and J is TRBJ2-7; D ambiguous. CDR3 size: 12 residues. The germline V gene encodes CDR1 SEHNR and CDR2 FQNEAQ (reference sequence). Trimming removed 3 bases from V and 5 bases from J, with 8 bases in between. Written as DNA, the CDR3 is TGTGCCAGCAGCTTTAACTCACACGAGCAGTACTTC. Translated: CASSFNSHEQYF. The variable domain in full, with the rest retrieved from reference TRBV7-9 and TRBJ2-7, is DTGVSQNPRHKITKRGQNVTFRCDPISEHNRLYWYRQTLGQGPEFLTYFQNEAQLEKSRLLSDRFSAERPKGSFSTLEIQRTEQGDSAMYLCASSFNSHEQYFGPGTRLTVT.

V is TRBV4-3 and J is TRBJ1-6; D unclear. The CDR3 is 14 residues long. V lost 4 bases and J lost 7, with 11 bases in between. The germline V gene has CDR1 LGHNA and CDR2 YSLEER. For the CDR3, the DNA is TGCGCCAGCAGCCGAGACTCGAGGAATTCACCCCTCCACTTT. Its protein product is CASSRDSRNSPLHF.

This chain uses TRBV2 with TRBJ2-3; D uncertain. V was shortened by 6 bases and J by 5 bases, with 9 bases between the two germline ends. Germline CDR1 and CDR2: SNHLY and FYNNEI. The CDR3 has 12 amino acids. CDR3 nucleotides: TGTGCCAGCAGGGTGTTTTTAGATACGCAGTATTTT. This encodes CASRVFLDTQYF.

CDR3 DNA: TGTGCCAGCAGTCAAGACAGGGGAGAGACCCAGTACTTC. This gives the protein CASSQDRGETQYF. The chain uses TRBV7-8 and TRBJ2-5; 8 positions match TRBD1. J gave up 4 bases and V 6 bases, and 4 bases lay outside the gene matches. Germline V gene lookup returns CDR1 SGHVS and CDR2 FQNEAQ. The CDR3 runs to 13 residues.

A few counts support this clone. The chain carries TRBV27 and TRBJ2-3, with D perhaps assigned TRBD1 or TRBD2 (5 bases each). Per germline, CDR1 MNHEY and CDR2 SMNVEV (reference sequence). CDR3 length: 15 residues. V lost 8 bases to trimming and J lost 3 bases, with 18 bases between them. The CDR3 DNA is TGTGCCAGCCTCCCTCCGGGGCTTAATACAGATACGCAGTATTTT. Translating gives CASLPPGLNTDTQYF.

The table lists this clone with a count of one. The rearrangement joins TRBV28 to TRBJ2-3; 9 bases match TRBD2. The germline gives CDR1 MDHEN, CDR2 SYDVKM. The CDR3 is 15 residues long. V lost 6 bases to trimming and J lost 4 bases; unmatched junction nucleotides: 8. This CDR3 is CASSLAGGGADTQYF. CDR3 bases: TGTGCCAGCAGCCTTGCTGGCGGGGGGGCAGATACGCAGTATTTT.

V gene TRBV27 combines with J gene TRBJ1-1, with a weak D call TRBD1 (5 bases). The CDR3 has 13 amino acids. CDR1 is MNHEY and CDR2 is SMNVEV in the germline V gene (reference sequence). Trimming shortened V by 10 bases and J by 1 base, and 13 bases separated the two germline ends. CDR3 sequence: CANSLRGNTEAFF. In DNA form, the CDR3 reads TGTGCCAACAGCCTAAGGGGGAACACTGAAGCTTTCTTT.

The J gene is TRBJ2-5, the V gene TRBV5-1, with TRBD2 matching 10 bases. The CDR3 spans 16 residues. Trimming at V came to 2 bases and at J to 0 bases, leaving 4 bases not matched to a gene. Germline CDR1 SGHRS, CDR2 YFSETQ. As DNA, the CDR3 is TGCGCCAGCAGCTTTATTAGCGGGGGGTACCAAGAGACCCAGTACTTC. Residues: CASSFISGGYQETQYF.

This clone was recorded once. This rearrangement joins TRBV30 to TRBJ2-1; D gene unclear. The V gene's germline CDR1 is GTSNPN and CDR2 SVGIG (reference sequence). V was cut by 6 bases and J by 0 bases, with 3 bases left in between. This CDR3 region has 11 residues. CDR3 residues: CACTSYNEQFF. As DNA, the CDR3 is TGTGCCTGTACCTCCTACAATGAGCAGTTCTTC.

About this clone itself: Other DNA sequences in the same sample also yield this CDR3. The CDR3 here is CASEEQGNGYGYTF. The CDR3 DNA is TGTGCCAGCGAGGAACAGGGCAATGGCTATGGCTACACCTTC. The chain uses TRBV7-9 and TRBJ1-2; a possible D gene is TRBD1 (6 bases). CDR3 length: 14 amino acids. Deletions cut 8 bases from V and 4 bases from J, with 17 bases between. Per germline, CDR1 SEHNR and CDR2 FQNEAQ (reference sequence). The full variable domain, completed using reference TRBV7-9 and TRBJ1-2, is DTGVSQNPRHKITKRGQNVTFRCDPISEHNRLYWYRQTLGQGPEFLTYFQNEAQLEKSRLLSDRFSAERPKGSFSTLEIQRTEQGDSAMYLCASEEQGNGYGYTFGSGTRLTVV.